This T cell receptor (beta chain) was recovered during a study of shared clonotypes between healthy human individuals. About the research overall: Per donor, three plates held CD4 naive cells, three held CD4 memory, two held CD8 naive and one held CD8 memory.

The protocol was immunoSEQ multiplex PCR, while the TCRdb copy is restricted to in-frame clones and leaves out a portion. The sample holds about 2.2 million clones, around 93% seen once. The CDR3 runs 16 residues. The germline V and J ends were trimmed by 6 bases and 2 bases, with 20 bases remaining between them. Per the germline V gene, CDR1 is MGHDK and CDR2 is SYGVNS. This clone has only one observation. Its antigen is still unknown. Findings and limits, study-wide: It was expected that sequencing depth would affect clonotype sharing among donors. Generation probabilities were higher for clonotypes shared across all four sorted-subset donors than for unshared ones.

The naive CD8 population came from CD45RO-negative cells selected for CCR7, without terminally differentiated effector memory CD45RA+ cells. The TCR comes from a man between 18 and 29 years old in good health. Some clones in this sample may be carry-over from other donors' samples. The J gene is TRBJ2-7, the V gene TRBV25-1; D is undetermined. The source material was naive CD8+ T cells from PBMCs. The CDR3 nucleotides read TGTGCCAGCAGCTCCATCAAAACAGCTGGAGCCTACGAGCAGTACTTC. Translating gives CASSSIKTAGAYEQYF.